The source of this TCR beta chain is a study of blood T cell repertoires in COVID-19. For the study at large: From the United States, Italy and Spain came samples of acute and convalescent COVID-19. Sources were T cells, B-cell-depleted T cells, or PBMCs; the material itself was cDNA or gDNA.

CDR1 KGHSH and CDR2 LQKENI come from the germline V gene. The V and J ends lost 3 bases and 3 bases, in that order; junction bases with no gene match: 6. The CDR3 sequence is 16 residues long. Original processing notes: How many nucleated cells were present was estimated from reference gene primer amplification. This table comes from immunoSEQ multiplex PCR, and its TCRdb copy is limited to in-frame clones, with some not included. V, J and clone size derive from that table, while D and trimming were established from the DNA sequence. This sample has 150,000 to 200,000 clones, with around 81% found just once.

The chain carries TRBV18 and TRBJ2-2; 8 nucleotides line up with TRBD2. This sequence originates from a man aged 55-75 years with active or convalescent COVID-19. Sequenced material: peripheral blood. The CDR3 loop reads CASSPRGLDYTGELFF. The CDR3 DNA reads as TGTGCCAGCTCACCGCGGGGACTAGACTACACCGGGGAGCTGTTTTTT.